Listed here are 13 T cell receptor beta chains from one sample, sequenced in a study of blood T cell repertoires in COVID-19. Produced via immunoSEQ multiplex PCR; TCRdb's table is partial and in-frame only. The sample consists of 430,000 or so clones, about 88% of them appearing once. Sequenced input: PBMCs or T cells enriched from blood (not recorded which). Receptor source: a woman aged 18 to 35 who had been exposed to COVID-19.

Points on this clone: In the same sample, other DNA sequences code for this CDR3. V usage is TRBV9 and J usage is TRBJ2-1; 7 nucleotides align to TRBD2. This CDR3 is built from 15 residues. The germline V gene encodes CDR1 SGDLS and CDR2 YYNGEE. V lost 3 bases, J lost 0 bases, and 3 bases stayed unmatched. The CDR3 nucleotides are TGTGCCAGCAGCGGCGGGGGTAGCTCCTACAATGAGCAGTTCTTC. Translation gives CASSGGGSSYNEQFF.

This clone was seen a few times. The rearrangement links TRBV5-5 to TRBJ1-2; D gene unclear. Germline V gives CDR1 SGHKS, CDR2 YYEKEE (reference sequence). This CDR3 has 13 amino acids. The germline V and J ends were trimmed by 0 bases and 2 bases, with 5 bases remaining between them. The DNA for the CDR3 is TGTGCCAGCAGCTTGGCCGGGAACTATGGCTACACCTTC. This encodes CASSLAGNYGYTF.

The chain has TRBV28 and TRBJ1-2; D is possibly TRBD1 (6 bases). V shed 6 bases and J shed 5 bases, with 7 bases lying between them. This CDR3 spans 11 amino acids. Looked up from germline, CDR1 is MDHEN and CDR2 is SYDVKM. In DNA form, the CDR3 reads TGTGCCAGCAGGGGGGCTTATGGCTACACCTTC. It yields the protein CASRGAYGYTF.

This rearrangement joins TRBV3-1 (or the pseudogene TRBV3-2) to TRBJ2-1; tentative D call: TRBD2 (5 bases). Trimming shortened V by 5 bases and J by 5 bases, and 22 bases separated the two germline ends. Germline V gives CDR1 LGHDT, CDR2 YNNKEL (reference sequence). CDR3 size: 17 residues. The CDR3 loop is CASSMTNPIPSDNEQFF. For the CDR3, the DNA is TGTGCCAGCAGCATGACTAATCCCATTCCTTCCGACAATGAGCAGTTCTTC.

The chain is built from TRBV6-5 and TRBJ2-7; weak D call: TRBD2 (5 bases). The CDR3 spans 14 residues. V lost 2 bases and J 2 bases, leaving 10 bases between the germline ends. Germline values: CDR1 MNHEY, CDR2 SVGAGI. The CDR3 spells CASSYEDSTYEQYF. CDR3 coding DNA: TGTGCCAGCAGTTACGAGGACTCCACCTACGAGCAGTACTTC.

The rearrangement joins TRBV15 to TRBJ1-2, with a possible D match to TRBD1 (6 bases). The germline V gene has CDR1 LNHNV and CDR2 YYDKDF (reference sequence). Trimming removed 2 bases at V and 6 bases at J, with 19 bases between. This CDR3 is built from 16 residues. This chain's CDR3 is CATSRPGQPGGNGYTF. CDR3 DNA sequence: TGTGCCACCAGCAGACCTGGACAGCCGGGCGGTAATGGCTACACCTTC.

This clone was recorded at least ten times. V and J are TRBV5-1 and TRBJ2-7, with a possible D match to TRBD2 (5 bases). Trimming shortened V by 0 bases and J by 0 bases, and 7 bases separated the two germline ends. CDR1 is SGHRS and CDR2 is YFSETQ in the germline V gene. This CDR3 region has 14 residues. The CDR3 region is CASSLGAGSYEQYF. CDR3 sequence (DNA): TGCGCCAGCAGCTTGGGGGCGGGCTCCTACGAGCAGTACTTC. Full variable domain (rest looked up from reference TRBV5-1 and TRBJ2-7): KAGVTQTPRYLIKTRGQQVTLSCSPISGHRSVSWYQQTPGQGLQFLFEYFSETQRNKGNFPGRFSGRQFSNSRSEMNVSTLELGDSALYLCASSLGAGSYEQYFGPGTRLTVT.

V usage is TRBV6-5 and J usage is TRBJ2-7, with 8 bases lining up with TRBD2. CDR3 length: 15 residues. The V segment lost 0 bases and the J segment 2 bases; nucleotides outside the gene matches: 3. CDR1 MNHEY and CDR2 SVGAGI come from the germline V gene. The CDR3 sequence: CASSYSMGLAYEQYF. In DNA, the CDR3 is TGTGCCAGCAGTTACTCGATGGGACTAGCCTACGAGCAGTACTTC.

In DNA form, the CDR3 reads TGTGCCAGCAGCCAAAGCGGGGGGGCCCTCGAGCAGTACTTC. This encodes CASSQSGGALEQYF. This sequence joins TRBV3-1 (or the pseudogene TRBV3-2) and TRBJ2-7; 10 positions match TRBD2. Germline assignment: CDR1 LGHDT and CDR2 YNNKEL (reference sequence). The length of the CDR3 is 14 residues. Losses at the gene ends were 2 bases for V and 6 bases for J; bases not matched to a gene: 4.

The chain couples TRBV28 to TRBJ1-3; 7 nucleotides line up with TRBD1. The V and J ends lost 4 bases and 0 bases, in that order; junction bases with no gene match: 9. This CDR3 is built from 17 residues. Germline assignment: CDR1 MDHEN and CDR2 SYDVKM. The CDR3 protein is CASSSKTGNPSGNTIYF. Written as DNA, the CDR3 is TGTGCCAGCAGTTCAAAGACAGGGAACCCCTCTGGAAACACCATATATTTT.

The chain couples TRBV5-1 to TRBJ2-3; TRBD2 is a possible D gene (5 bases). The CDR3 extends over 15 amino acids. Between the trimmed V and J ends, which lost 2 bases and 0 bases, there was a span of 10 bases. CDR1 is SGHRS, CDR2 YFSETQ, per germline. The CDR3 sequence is CASSFAGSSTDTQYF. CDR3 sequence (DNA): TGCGCCAGCAGCTTCGCGGGCAGCAGCACAGATACGCAGTATTTT.

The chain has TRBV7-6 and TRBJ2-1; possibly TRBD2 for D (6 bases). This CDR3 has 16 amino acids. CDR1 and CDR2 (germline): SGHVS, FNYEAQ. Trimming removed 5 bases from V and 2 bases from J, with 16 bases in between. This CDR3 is CASSQVGGRTYNEQFF. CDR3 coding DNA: TGTGCCAGCAGCCAGGTCGGGGGACGGACCTACAATGAGCAGTTCTTC.

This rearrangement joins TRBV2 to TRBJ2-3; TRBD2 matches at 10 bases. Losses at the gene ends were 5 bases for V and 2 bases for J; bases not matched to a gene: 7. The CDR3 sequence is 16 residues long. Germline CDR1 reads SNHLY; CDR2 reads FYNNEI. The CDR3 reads CASSRTSGYFTDTQYF. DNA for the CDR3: TGTGCCAGCAGTCGGACTAGCGGATATTTCACAGATACGCAGTATTTT.